A single sample gave rise to the 15 T cell receptor beta chains below, sequenced in a study of shared clonotypes between healthy human individuals. Libraries were prepared by immunoSEQ multiplex PCR; TCRdb keeps only in-frame clonotypes and omits some of them. The sample comprises approximately 2.4 million clones, under 97% of which are singletons, and roughly 0.13% rests with the top ten. The source material was naive CD4+ T cells sorted from blood. Subset: CD45RA+ positively selected. Receptors originate from a man between 18 and 35 years old in good health.

The gene calls are TRBV5-1 and TRBJ1-2, with TRBD1 matching 8 bases. The CDR3 extends over 13 amino acids. Unmatched junction bases numbered 7, after V lost 8 bases and J lost 4 bases. Germline values: CDR1 SGHRS, CDR2 YFSETQ. The CDR3 region is CASSDRGGYGYTF. The CDR3 DNA follows: TGCGCCAGTTCAGACAGGGGCGGCTATGGCTACACCTTC.

The chain links TRBV2 to TRBJ2-5; D ambiguous. Germline V lookup: CDR1 SNHLY, CDR2 FYNNEI. The CDR3 has 13 amino acids. V was cut by 4 bases and J by 5 bases, with 11 bases left in between. CDR3: CASSVDFQETQYF. DNA for the CDR3: TGTGCCAGCAGTGTCGACTTCCAGGAGACCCAGTACTTC.

The rearrangement uses TRBV29-1 and TRBJ1-4; D ambiguous. Germline V gene data show CDR1 as SQVTM and CDR2 as ANQGSEA. The CDR3 totals 12 residues. V lost 4 bases and J 6 bases, leaving 9 bases between the germline ends. In DNA form, the CDR3 reads TGCAGCGTTGGGTCAGGCGATGAAAAACTGTTTTTT. Translation: CSVGSGDEKLFF.

This chain uses TRBV6-1 with TRBJ2-7; a weak D match, TRBD2 (6 bases). Deletions cut 4 bases from V and 6 bases from J, with 19 bases between. This CDR3 has 15 amino acids. Per germline, CDR1 MNHNS and CDR2 SASEGT. Written as DNA, the CDR3 is TGTGCCAGCAGTGTAGAAGGAGGGAAGGCCCTCGAGCAGTACTTC. Translation: CASSVEGGKALEQYF.

The rearrangement links TRBV5-1 to TRBJ2-5; tentatively, D is TRBD2 (6 bases). The V end was cut by 0 bases, the J end by 2 bases, with 11 bases between. The CDR3 sequence is 15 residues long. Germline CDR1 reads SGHRS; CDR2 reads YFSETQ. This chain's CDR3 is CASSLGSSAQETQYF. The DNA of the CDR3 is TGCGCCAGCAGCTTGGGCTCTAGCGCACAAGAGACCCAGTACTTC.

The chain has TRBV7-2 and TRBJ1-6, with 7 bases that match TRBD1. With 1 base clipped from V and 6 bases from J, the junction kept 3 bases outside the gene matches. Germline V CDR1 and CDR2: SGHTA, FQGNSA. The CDR3 loop spans 15 amino acids. CDR3 nucleotide sequence: TGTGCCAGCAGCTTAGTCGAGGGGGCTAATTCACCCCTCCACTTT. Translated, it gives CASSLVEGANSPLHF.

The V and J genes are TRBV2 and TRBJ1-1, with TRBD1 as a possible D gene (5 bases). The CDR3 has 14 residues. V was cut by 5 bases and J by 4 bases, with 14 bases left in between. Per the germline V gene, CDR1 is SNHLY and CDR2 is FYNNEI. CDR3 nucleotides: TGTGCCAGCAGTCCGGAGACAGAGAGCACTGAAGCTTTCTTT. The encoded protein is CASSPETESTEAFF. The full variable domain, with the rest looked up from reference TRBV2 and TRBJ1-1, is EPEVTQTPSHQVTQMGQEVILRCVPISNHLYFYWYRQILGQKVEFLVSFYNNEISEKSEIFDDQFSVERPDGSNFTLKIRSTKLEDSAMYFCASSPETESTEAFFGQGTRLTVV.

This clone was picked up one time. V gene TRBV2 combines with J gene TRBJ1-4; 7 bases fit TRBD1. Trimming cost V 7 bases and J 5 bases; bases outside gene matches: 7. Germline V gene lookup returns CDR1 SNHLY and CDR2 FYNNEI. The CDR3 spans 14 residues. DNA for the CDR3: TGTGCCAGCACCAAAGACAGGGTGAATGAAAAACTGTTTTTT. Protein sequence: CASTKDRVNEKLFF. The full variable domain, in which reference TRBV2 and TRBJ1-4 provide the parts outside the CDR3, is EPEVTQTPSHQVTQMGQEVILRCVPISNHLYFYWYRQILGQKVEFLVSFYNNEISEKSEIFDDQFSVERPDGSNFTLKIRSTKLEDSAMYFCASTKDRVNEKLFFGSGTQLSVL.

V usage is TRBV5-1 and J usage is TRBJ2-1; maybe TRBD2 (5 bases). This CDR3 region has 16 residues. CDR1 and CDR2 (germline): SGHRS, YFSETQ. The V end was cut by 0 bases, the J end by 2 bases, with 12 bases between. CDR3 nucleotides: TGCGCCAGCAGCTTGGTTTCAGCGGCAACCTACAATGAGCAGTTCTTC. This translates into CASSLVSAATYNEQFF.

The chain carries TRBV7-2 and TRBJ2-7; D is possibly TRBD1 (8 bases). There are 15 residues in the CDR3. Between the trimmed V and J ends, which lost 4 bases and 1 base, there was a span of 14 bases. Germline CDR1 SGHTA, CDR2 FQGNSA. In nucleotides, the CDR3 is TGTGCCAGCAGCTCCGGGGGGACAGGATCCTACGAGCAGTACTTC. This translates into CASSSGGTGSYEQYF.

The genes are TRBV4-2 and TRBJ1-2; maybe TRBD1 (6 bases). Germline CDR1 and CDR2: LGHNA and YNFKEQ. The CDR3 contains 15 residues. Trimming left V 4 bases short and J 8 bases short, with 20 bases between. CDR3 bases: TGTGCCAGCAGCCTAAACCTCTCAGGGGATCGCGGCTACACCTTC. Translated: CASSLNLSGDRGYTF.

The chain employs TRBV11-2 and TRBJ1-2; the match to TRBD1 covers 10 bases. This CDR3 has 17 amino acids. CDR1 and CDR2 from the germline V gene are SGHAT and FQNNGV. The trim removed 1 base at V and 4 bases at J, leaving 9 bases unmatched. In DNA, the CDR3 is TGTGCCAGCAGCTTAGTGGGACAGGGGTGGAAATCCTATGGCTACACCTTC. This sequence encodes CASSLVGQGWKSYGYTF.

This clone was seen more than once but under ten times. The gene calls are TRBV30 and TRBJ1-1; 7 positions agree with TRBD1. Germline lookup yields CDR1 GTSNPN and CDR2 SVGIG (reference sequence). The V segment lost 4 bases and the J segment 4 bases; nucleotides outside the gene matches: 6. CDR3 length: 13 amino acids. The DNA of the CDR3 is TGTGCCTGGAACAGGGGAAGGAGCACTGAAGCTTTCTTT. It translates to CAWNRGRSTEAFF.

This clone showed up just once. The J gene is TRBJ2-1, the V gene TRBV9; D might be TRBD2 (6 bases). There are 15 residues in the CDR3. Germline V gene data show CDR1 as SGDLS and CDR2 as YYNGEE. V lost 0 bases and J lost 5, with 12 bases in between. The DNA of the CDR3 is TGTGCCAGCAGCGTAGGACTAGTAGGGAACAATGAGCAGTTCTTC. Translating it yields CASSVGLVGNNEQFF.

The chain is built from TRBV4-1 and TRBJ2-1, with 15 bases aligning to TRBD2. CDR1 is MGHRA and CDR2 is YSYEKL in the germline V gene. V lost 1 base, J lost 4 bases, and 2 bases stayed unmatched. The CDR3 sequence is 17 residues long. CDR3 DNA: TGCGCCAGCAGCCAAGGAGGGACTAGCGGGGGGTACAATGAGCAGTTCTTC. Its protein product is CASSQGGTSGGYNEQFF.